Below are 23 T cell receptor beta chains sequenced from a single sample in a study of OX40 agonist ivuxolimab in advanced cancers. The method was immunoSEQ multiplex PCR; TCRdb's version includes in-frame clones alone and lacks a portion of them. The sample lists 70,000 to 100,000 clones, 85% to 90% occurring once. The starting material was CD4+ or CD8+ T cells sorted from blood, obtained in a trial of the OX40 agonist ivuxolimab. The receptors were gathered from an adult with an advanced solid tumor such as melanoma, head and neck, liver or kidney cancer.

V gene TRBV9 combines with J gene TRBJ2-3; 7 nucleotides align to TRBD2. The CDR3 covers 15 residues. Germline V lookup: CDR1 SGDLS, CDR2 YYNGEE. The J segment lost 5 bases and the V segment lost 0 bases, leaving 6 bases of the junction unmatched. CDR3 coding DNA: TGTGCCAGCAGCGTAGTGGCGGGAGTACAAGATACGCAGTATTTT. Protein: CASSVVAGVQDTQYF.

The V and J genes are TRBV28 and TRBJ2-5; 9 bases agree with TRBD2. V lost 6 bases and J lost 0; bases outside the gene matches: 5. Per germline, CDR1 MDHEN and CDR2 SYDVKM. This CDR3 spans 15 amino acids. DNA of the CDR3: TGTGCCAGCAGCCCTAGCGGGGATTACCAAGAGACCCAGTACTTC. This gives the protein CASSPSGDYQETQYF. The variable domain in full, completed from reference TRBV28 and TRBJ2-5, reads DVKVTQSSRYLVKRTGEKVFLECVQDMDHENMFWYRQDPGLGLRLIYFSYDVKMKEKGDIPEGYSVSREKKERFSLILESASTNQTSMYLCASSPSGDYQETQYFGPGTRLLVL.

In its sample, this clone was seen a few times. The chain recombines TRBV14 with TRBJ1-1; D gene ambiguous. CDR1 is SGHDN, CDR2 FVKESK, per germline. This CDR3 comprises 13 residues. Trimming removed 1 base from V and 3 bases from J, with 6 bases in between. The DNA of the CDR3 is TGTGCCAGCAGCCAAGGATTGGACACTGAAGCTTTCTTT. Amino acids: CASSQGLDTEAFF.

The V gene is TRBV27, the J gene TRBJ2-7; a weak D match, TRBD1 (5 bases). The V end lost 4 bases, the J end lost 2 bases, and 9 bases lay between the germline ends. The germline V gene encodes CDR1 MNHEY and CDR2 SMNVEV (reference sequence). The CDR3 loop spans 13 amino acids. CDR3 residues: CASSSRVPYEQYF. CDR3 nucleotide sequence: TGTGCCAGCAGTTCCAGGGTCCCCTACGAGCAGTACTTC.

The rearrangement uses TRBV5-4 and TRBJ1-1, with 9 nucleotides matching TRBD1. Germline V CDR1 and CDR2: SGHNT, YYREEE (reference sequence). The trim removed 0 bases at V and 7 bases at J, leaving 4 bases unmatched. The CDR3 totals 14 residues. The DNA of the CDR3 is TGTGCCAGCAGCTTGGGGGGACAGGGCGATGAAGCTTTCTTT. As protein: CASSLGGQGDEAFF.

The J gene is TRBJ2-7, the V gene TRBV7-9; the match to TRBD1 covers 8 bases. CDR1 SEHNR and CDR2 FQNEAQ come from the germline V gene (reference sequence). J lost 0 bases, V lost 6 bases, and 7 bases had no gene match. The CDR3 extends over 15 amino acids. CDR3 DNA sequence: TGTGCCAGCAGTCGCCCGGGACAGGACTCCTACGAGCAGTACTTC. Its protein is CASSRPGQDSYEQYF.

The rearrangement uses TRBV2 and TRBJ2-7; no clear D gene. CDR3 length: 13 amino acids. V lost 7 bases and J lost 2, with 12 bases in between. The germline CDR1 and CDR2 sequences are SNHLY and FYNNEI. The CDR3 coding sequence is TGTGCCAGCAACCTCCAGCCTACCTACGAGCAGTACTTC. Translating gives CASNLQPTYEQYF.

CDR3 sequence (DNA): TGTGCCAGGCTGACAGTTCTCTACGAGCAGTACTTC. Encoded protein: CARLTVLYEQYF. This chain connects TRBV19 to TRBJ2-7, with a weak D call TRBD1 (5 bases). CDR1 is LNHDA, CDR2 SQIVND, per germline (reference sequence). V was trimmed by 9 bases and J by 3 bases, leaving 12 bases between them. This CDR3 comprises 12 residues.

The rearrangement uses TRBV28 and TRBJ1-1; D is ambiguous. The germline V gene encodes CDR1 MDHEN and CDR2 SYDVKM. V gave up 6 bases and J gave up 7 bases, with 15 bases separating them. This CDR3 contains 13 residues. CDR3 region: CASRYPGENEAFF. Written as DNA, the CDR3 is TGTGCCAGCAGGTACCCCGGGGAGAATGAAGCTTTCTTT.

This chain connects TRBV4-1 to TRBJ2-1, with D perhaps matching TRBD1 (7 bases). This CDR3 comprises 18 residues. V was trimmed by 4 bases and J by 5 bases, leaving 24 bases between them. CDR1 and CDR2 (germline): MGHRA, YSYEKL. CDR3 sequence: CASSRGAAGGGGDNEQFF. In DNA form, the CDR3 reads TGCGCCAGCAGCCGGGGAGCCGCCGGAGGGGGCGGCGACAATGAGCAGTTCTTC.

The gene calls are TRBV5-5 and TRBJ2-7; maybe TRBD1 (6 bases). Germline values: CDR1 SGHKS, CDR2 YYEKEE (reference sequence). Trimming took off 0 bases at V and 0 bases at J, with 10 bases between the two ends. The CDR3 loop spans 15 amino acids. The CDR3 protein is CASSLGQATSYEQYF. The CDR3 nucleotides read TGTGCCAGCAGCTTGGGACAGGCGACCTCCTACGAGCAGTACTTC.

This chain joins TRBV30 and TRBJ2-7; tentatively, D is TRBD2 (5 bases). V lost 2 bases to trimming and J lost 3 bases, with 11 bases between them. Germline-derived CDR1 and CDR2 are GTSNPN and SVGIG (reference sequence). The CDR3 sequence is 13 residues long. The CDR3: CAWSLDLNYEQYF. As DNA, the CDR3 is TGTGCCTGGAGTTTGGACTTGAACTACGAGCAGTACTTC.

The rearrangement joins TRBV11-2 to TRBJ1-3, with unresolved D. Looked up from germline, CDR1 is SGHAT and CDR2 is FQNNGV. This CDR3 contains 14 residues. V was shortened by 5 bases and J by 5 bases, with 13 bases between the two germline ends. As DNA, the CDR3 is TGTGCCAGCAGCCGCTCAGGCGCCCGAAACACCATATATTTT. Amino acids: CASSRSGARNTIYF. Drawing the rest from reference TRBV11-2 and TRBJ1-3, the complete variable domain is EAGVAQSPRYKIIEKRQSVAFWCNPISGHATLYWYQQILGQGPKLLIQFQNNGVVDDSQLPKDRFSAERLKGVDSTLKIQPAKLEDSAVYLCASSRSGARNTIYFGEGSWLTVV.

This clone has more than one count but fewer than ten. The genes are TRBV18 and TRBJ2-7, with 8 bases identical to TRBD2. Trimming cost V 5 bases and J 5 bases; bases outside gene matches: 11. Germline CDR1 KGHSH, CDR2 LQKENI. The CDR3 sequence is 15 residues long. CDR3 DNA: TGTGCCAGCTCATCAATTAGCGGGAATCGGGACGAGCAGTACTTC. The encoded protein is CASSSISGNRDEQYF.

This clone was seen a single time. CDR3 nucleotides: TGTGCCTGGAGTGTACGGGTGACTTTGATGAGGAATTCACCCCTCCACTTT. It specifies CAWSVRVTLMRNSPLHF. This chain connects TRBV30 to TRBJ1-6; D is undetermined. Trimming took off 0 bases at V and 7 bases at J, with 19 bases between the two ends. Germline V lookup: CDR1 GTSNPN, CDR2 SVGIG (reference sequence). This CDR3 region has 17 residues. Looking up the rest from reference TRBV30 and TRBJ1-6 gives the full variable domain: SQTIHQWPATLVQPVGSPLSLECTVEGTSNPNLYWYRQAAGRGLQLLFYSVGIGQISSEVPQNLSASRPQDRQFILSSKKLLLSDSGFYLCAWSVRVTLMRNSPLHFGNGTRLTVT.

J is TRBJ2-5 and V is TRBV27, with 11 bases fitting TRBD2. Germline CDR1 reads MNHEY; CDR2 reads SMNVEV (reference sequence). V lost 5 bases to trimming and J lost 1 base; unmatched junction nucleotides: 6. This CDR3 comprises 16 residues. CDR3 DNA sequence: TGTGCCAGCAGTCCAGGGACTAGCGGACTCCAAGAGACCCAGTACTTC. This encodes CASSPGTSGLQETQYF.

This sequence joins TRBV5-1 and TRBJ1-2, with D unclear. Trimming cost V 2 bases and J 0 bases, with 11 bases left between them. The CDR3 is 15 residues long. The germline V gene has CDR1 SGHRS and CDR2 YFSETQ. Written as DNA, the CDR3 is TGCGCCAGCAGCTTTCTCAAGGGCACTAACTATGGCTACACCTTC. Its protein is CASSFLKGTNYGYTF.

J is TRBJ1-4 and V is TRBV9; 8 positions match TRBD1. J gave up 0 bases and V 3 bases, and 10 bases lay outside the gene matches. CDR3 size: 18 residues. Germline V gives CDR1 SGDLS, CDR2 YYNGEE. Here the CDR3 reads CASSAPQGAPSTNEKLFF. DNA for the CDR3: TGTGCCAGCAGCGCCCCCCAGGGGGCCCCCTCAACTAATGAAAAACTGTTTTTT.

The V call is TRBV19, the J call TRBJ2-6, with D uncertain. CDR1 and CDR2 from the germline V gene are LNHDA and SQIVND (reference sequence). The CDR3 has 18 amino acids. Trimming shortened V by 1 base and J by 0 bases, and 13 bases separated the two germline ends. CDR3 DNA sequence: TGTGCCAGTAGTATAGGAGGCCGATTGTACTCTGGGGCCAACGTCCTGACTTTC. It translates to CASSIGGRLYSGANVLTF.

This clone was counted once. The chain joins TRBV5-1 to TRBJ2-1; the D gene is possibly TRBD2 (5 bases). V shed 1 base and J shed 4 bases, with 12 bases lying between them. Germline CDR1 SGHRS, CDR2 YFSETQ. The CDR3 is 15 residues long. CDR3 sequence (DNA): TGCGCCAGCAGCTTGCCGGGGAACGGATACAATGAGCAGTTCTTC. Its protein is CASSLPGNGYNEQFF.

The chain recombines TRBV30 with TRBJ2-2; possible D gene TRBD1, 6 bases. The CDR3 covers 15 residues. The V and J ends lost 1 base and 1 base respectively, with 10 bases between them. CDR1 and CDR2 from the germline V gene are GTSNPN and SVGIG (reference sequence). The CDR3 nucleotides read TGTGCCTGGAGTGCCGGACAGATGAACACCGGGGAGCTGTTTTTT. Translation: CAWSAGQMNTGELFF.

About this clone: The CDR3 end shows no conserved phenylalanine or tryptophan, and so a read error is likely. The DNA is omitted, as the CDR3 cannot be located on it reliably, and the CDR3 follows TCRdb's listing. The CDR3: CSARIRDSE. The chain joins TRBV20-1 to TRBJ1-1. Germline V lookup: CDR1 DFQATT, CDR2 SNEGSKA (reference sequence). The CDR3 region is 9 residues in length, termini included.

The V and J genes are TRBV28 and TRBJ2-1; the D gene is possibly TRBD2 (5 bases). V was trimmed by 6 bases and J by 4 bases, leaving 13 bases between them. Germline CDR1 is MDHEN and CDR2 is SYDVKM. This CDR3 is built from 14 residues. CDR3 coding DNA: TGTGCCAGCAGCCTCCTTCCGGGATACAATGAGCAGTTCTTC. Residues: CASSLLPGYNEQFF.